The source of this T cell receptor beta chain is a study of cytomegalovirus exposure and HLA in healthy donors. Whole-study context: Earlier work reported approximately 110 million unique TCR beta sequences from 180 million or so T cells.

Findings and limits, study-wide: Researchers had no immune exposure information except CMV serostatus available.

Germline CDR1 reads MGHRA; CDR2 reads YSYEKL. V lost 4 bases and J 6 bases, leaving 19 bases between the germline ends. CDR3 length: 15 amino acids. The PCR had 60 Vbeta and 13 Jbeta primers. Profiled with immunoSEQ multiplex PCR; TCRdb holds only in-frame clones, not every one. This table holds some 150,000 clones, under 10% found once. This clone was counted between two and nine times. The antigen is undetermined. This TCR derives from a woman in her 40s in good health and CMV-seropositive. The sequenced sample was PBMCs. V and J are TRBV4-1 and TRBJ2-7, with D perhaps TRBD2 (6 bases). CDR3 sequence reads: CASSLKNFWGGEQYF. The CDR3 DNA is TGCGCCAGCAGCCTCAAAAACTTTTGGGGAGGCGAGCAGTACTTC.